The sequence of this TCR beta chain was determined in a study of Graves' ophthalmopathy and Graves' hyperthyroidism. On the study more broadly: Hyperthyroidism qualified as stable when ophthalmopathy did not develop within 18 months of follow-up. Study-wide results and limits: Ophthalmopathy was separated from stable hyperthyroidism by a 13-signature model with around 89% sensitivity and 65% to 82% specificity. Ophthalmopathy progression cases were predicted by the model with approximately 71% sensitivity and 72.22% specificity.

RNA transcripts were the source from which TCR beta CDR3 regions were amplified. Amplification began with first-round RT-PCR using HTBI primers, then second-round multiplex PCR was performed. TCRdb fed the multiplex PCR reads into MiXCR, producing one record per CDR3 protein. Of about 1.2 million distinct CDR3 sequences listed, about 40% were seen once; the top ten hold around 10%. In germline, CDR1 is MNHNY, CDR2 SVGAGI (reference sequence). V dropped 0 bases and J dropped 5 bases, with 13 bases sitting between them. The CDR3 has 15 residues. This clonotype was seen many times. The target antigen is unknown.

The chain uses TRBV6-6 and TRBJ1-1; D not certain. Sequencing was performed on peripheral blood or thyroid tissue (not recorded which). The sequence was collected from an adult man with Graves' hyperthyroidism. The CDR3 coding sequence is TGTGCCAGCAGTTACTCTGGTCTCGCAGGAACTGAAGCTTTCTTT. Amino acid sequence: CASSYSGLAGTEAFF.